This T cell receptor (beta chain) was sequenced for a study of PD-1 blockade in mismatch repair-deficient tumors. On the study more broadly: All were previously treated, progressing patients with eleven to twelve mismatch repair-deficient cancer types. General study findings and limits: Rapid post-treatment expansion, then contraction, generally preceding radiologic response, marked tumor-resident clones.

Comments on this clone: What it binds is unknown.

Trimming cost V 3 bases and J 5 bases; bases outside gene matches: 9. Germline assignment: CDR1 ENHRY and CDR2 SYGVKD. CDR3 size: 16 residues. Method: immunoSEQ multiplex PCR; TCRdb's copy keeps in-frame clones and lacks some. The top ten clones hold approximately 10% of a sample with about 130,000 clones, 88% of them seen once. A few pembrolizumab responders had their TCRs sequenced. This TCR was recovered from an adult with mismatch repair-deficient cancer. The rearrangement links TRBV10-3 to TRBJ2-7; TRBD2 matches 11 bases. This material consisted of peripheral blood, taken 70 to 73 weeks after starting pembrolizumab. CDR3 protein: CAISDPSSGRRHEQYF. The DNA for the CDR3 is TGTGCCATCAGTGACCCATCTAGCGGGAGGAGACACGAGCAGTACTTC.